The source of this TCR beta chain is a study of T cells expressing NK-cell markers. Looking at the study overall: Of eight sequenced donors, seven were HCMV-seropositive and one HCMV-seronegative. Study conclusions and caveats: Roughly 6 donors had dominant NKG2C+ clonotypes that comprised about 1.0-7.5% of their CD8+ T cells. The same clonotypes also predominated in the CD3+CD56-NKG2C+ fraction of several donors.

Regarding this clonotype: Its antigen is unidentified.

The authors made TCR beta cDNA libraries by 5'RACE template switching. This switching added a universal primer site and UMIs. TCRdb reanalyzed the 5' RACE reads, giving one entry per CDR3 protein sequence and no DNA. The sample includes almost 450,000 distinct CDR3 sequences. Germline CDR1 reads SGHVS; CDR2 reads FQNEAQ. CDR3 length: 14 residues. The sequencing input was blood T cells: a sorted CD56 or NKG2C T cell subset, CD4+ or CD8+ T cells, or bulk PBMC T cells (not recorded which). The rearrangement joins TRBV7-8 to TRBJ1-2. This clonotype was obtained from a woman between 18 and 75 years old in good health. CDR3 residues: CASSLAGGQSGYTF.